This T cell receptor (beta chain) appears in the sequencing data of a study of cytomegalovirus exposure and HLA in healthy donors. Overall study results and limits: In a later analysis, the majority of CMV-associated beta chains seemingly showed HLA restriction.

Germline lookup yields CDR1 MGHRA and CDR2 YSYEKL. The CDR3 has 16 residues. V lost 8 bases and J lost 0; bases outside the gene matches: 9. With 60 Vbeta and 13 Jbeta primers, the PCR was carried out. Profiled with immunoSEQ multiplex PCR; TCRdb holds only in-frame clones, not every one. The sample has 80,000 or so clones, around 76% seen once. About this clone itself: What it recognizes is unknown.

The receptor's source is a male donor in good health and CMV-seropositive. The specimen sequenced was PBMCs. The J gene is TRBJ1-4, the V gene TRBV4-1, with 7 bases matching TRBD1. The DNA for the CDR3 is TGCGCCAGCGGTCCCCGGGACAGTGCAACTAATGAAAAACTGTTTTTT. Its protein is CASGPRDSATNEKLFF.